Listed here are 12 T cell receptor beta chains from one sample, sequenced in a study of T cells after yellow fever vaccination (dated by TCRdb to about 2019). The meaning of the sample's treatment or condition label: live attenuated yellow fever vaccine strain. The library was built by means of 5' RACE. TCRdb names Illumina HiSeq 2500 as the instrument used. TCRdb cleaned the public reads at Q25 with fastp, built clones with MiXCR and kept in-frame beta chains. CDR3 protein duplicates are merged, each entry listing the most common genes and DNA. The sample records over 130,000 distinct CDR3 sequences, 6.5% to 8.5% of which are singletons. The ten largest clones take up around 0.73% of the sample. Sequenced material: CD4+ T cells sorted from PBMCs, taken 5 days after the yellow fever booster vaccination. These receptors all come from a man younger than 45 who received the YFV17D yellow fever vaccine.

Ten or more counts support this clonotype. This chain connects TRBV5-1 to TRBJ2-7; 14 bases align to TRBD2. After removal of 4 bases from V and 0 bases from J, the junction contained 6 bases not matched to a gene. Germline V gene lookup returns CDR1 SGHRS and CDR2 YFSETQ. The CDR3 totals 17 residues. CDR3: CASSGTSGSRGSYEQYF. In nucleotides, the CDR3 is TGCGCCAGCAGCGGGACTAGCGGGAGTCGAGGCTCCTACGAGCAGTACTTC.

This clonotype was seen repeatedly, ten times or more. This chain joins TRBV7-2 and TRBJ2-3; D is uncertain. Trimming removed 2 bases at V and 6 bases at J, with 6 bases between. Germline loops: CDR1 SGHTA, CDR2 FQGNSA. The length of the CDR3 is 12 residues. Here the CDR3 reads CASSLLVDTQYF. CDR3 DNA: TGTGCCAGCAGCTTACTCGTGGATACGCAGTATTTT.

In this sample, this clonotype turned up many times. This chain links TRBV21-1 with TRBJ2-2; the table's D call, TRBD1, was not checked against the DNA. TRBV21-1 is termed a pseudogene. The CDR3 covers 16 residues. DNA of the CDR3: TGTGCCAGCAGCAAAATGATAGGACAGGGGGCCGGGGAGCTGTTTTTT. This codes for CASSKMIGQGAGELFF.

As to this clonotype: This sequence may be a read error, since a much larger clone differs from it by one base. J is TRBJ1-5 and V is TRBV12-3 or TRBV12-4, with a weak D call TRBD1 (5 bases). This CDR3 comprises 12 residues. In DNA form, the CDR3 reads TGTCCCCCTGGGACGCTCAAGCAGCCCCAGCATTTT. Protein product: CPPGTLKQPQHF.

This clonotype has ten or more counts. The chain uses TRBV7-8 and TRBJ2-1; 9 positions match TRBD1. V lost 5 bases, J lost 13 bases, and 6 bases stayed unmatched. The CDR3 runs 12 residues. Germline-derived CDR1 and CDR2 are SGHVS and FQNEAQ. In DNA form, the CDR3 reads TGTGCCAGCAGCCAGGGACAGGGTGAACAGTTCTTC. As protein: CASSQGQGEQFF.

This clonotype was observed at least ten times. The DNA of the CDR3 is TGCGCCAGCAGCTTGACCGGGACCGAGCAGTACTTC. Translation: CASSLTGTEQYF. V gene TRBV5-1 combines with J gene TRBJ2-7, with D possibly called TRBD1 or TRBD2 (5 bases each). V shed 1 base and J shed 6 bases, with 8 bases lying between them. The CDR3 loop spans 12 amino acids. Germline V gene lookup returns CDR1 SGHRS and CDR2 YFSETQ. The full variable domain, rest sourced from reference TRBV5-1 and TRBJ2-7, is KAGVTQTPRYLIKTRGQQVTLSCSPISGHRSVSWYQQTPGQGLQFLFEYFSETQRNKGNFPGRFSGRQFSNSRSEMNVSTLELGDSALYLCASSLTGTEQYFGPGTRLTVT.

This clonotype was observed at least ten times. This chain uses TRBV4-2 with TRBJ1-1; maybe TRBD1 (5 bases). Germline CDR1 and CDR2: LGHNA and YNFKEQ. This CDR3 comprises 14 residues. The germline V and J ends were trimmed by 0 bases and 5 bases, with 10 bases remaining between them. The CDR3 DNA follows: TGTGCCAGCAGCCAAGATTTGGGGCGAACTGAAGCTTTCTTT. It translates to CASSQDLGRTEAFF.

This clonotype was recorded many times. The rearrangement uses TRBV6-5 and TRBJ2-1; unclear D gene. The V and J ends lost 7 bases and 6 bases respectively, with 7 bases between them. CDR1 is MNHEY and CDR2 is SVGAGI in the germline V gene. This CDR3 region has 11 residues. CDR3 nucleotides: TGTGCCAGCACTTGGGTCAATGAGCAGTTCTTC. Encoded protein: CASTWVNEQFF.

CDR3 coding DNA: TGTGCCAGCAGGAGATGGGGGGGGATGAACGAGCAGTACTTC. Amino acids: CASRRWGGMNEQYF. V is TRBV5-6 and J is TRBJ2-7, with 7 bases that match TRBD2. The length of the CDR3 is 14 residues. Unmatched junction bases numbered 10, after V lost 5 bases and J lost 5 bases. Germline V gives CDR1 SGHDT, CDR2 YYEEEE.

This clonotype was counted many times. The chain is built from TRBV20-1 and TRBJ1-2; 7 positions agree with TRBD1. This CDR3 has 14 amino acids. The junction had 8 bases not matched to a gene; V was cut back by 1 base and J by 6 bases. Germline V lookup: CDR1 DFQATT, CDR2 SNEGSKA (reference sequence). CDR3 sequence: CSARAQQGLDGYTF. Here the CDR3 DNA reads TGCAGTGCTAGAGCCCAACAGGGGCTTGATGGCTACACCTTC.

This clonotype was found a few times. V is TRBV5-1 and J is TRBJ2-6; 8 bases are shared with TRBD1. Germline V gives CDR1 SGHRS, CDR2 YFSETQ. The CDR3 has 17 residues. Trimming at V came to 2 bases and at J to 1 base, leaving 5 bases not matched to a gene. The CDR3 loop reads CASSLTGGSSGANVLTF. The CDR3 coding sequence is TGCGCCAGCAGCTTAACAGGGGGATCTTCTGGGGCCAACGTCCTGACTTTC. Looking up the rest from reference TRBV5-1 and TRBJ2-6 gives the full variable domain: KAGVTQTPRYLIKTRGQQVTLSCSPISGHRSVSWYQQTPGQGLQFLFEYFSETQRNKGNFPGRFSGRQFSNSRSEMNVSTLELGDSALYLCASSLTGGSSGANVLTFGAGSRLTVL.

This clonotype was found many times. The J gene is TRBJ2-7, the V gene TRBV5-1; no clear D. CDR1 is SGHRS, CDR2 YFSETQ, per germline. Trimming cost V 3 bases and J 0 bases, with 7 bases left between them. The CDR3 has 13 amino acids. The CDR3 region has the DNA TGCGCCAGCAGCTCTCGTAGCTCCTACGAGCAGTACTTC. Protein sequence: CASSSRSSYEQYF.